These 17 T cell receptor beta chains were sequenced from one sample in a study of blood T cell repertoires in COVID-19. Profiling relied on immunoSEQ multiplex PCR, and the TCRdb table lists in-frame clones only, not all of them. Found here are around 180,000 clones, more than 75% of them singletons; the top ten hold about 15%. Sequenced sample: PBMCs or T cells enriched from blood (not recorded which). The receptors shown here come from a woman in her forties or fifties with acute COVID-19.

The V and J genes are TRBV2 and TRBJ1-6; 8 nucleotides agree with TRBD1. The CDR3 is made up of 15 amino acids. The germline gives CDR1 SNHLY, CDR2 FYNNEI. The V and J ends lost 4 bases and 7 bases, in that order; junction bases with no gene match: 6. The CDR3 bases are TGTGCCAGCAGTGTACGGACAGGGTACAATTCACCCCTCCACTTT. Translating it yields CASSVRTGYNSPLHF.

The V and J genes are TRBV27 and TRBJ2-3; D is perhaps TRBD1 (6 bases). CDR1 is MNHEY, CDR2 SMNVEV, per germline (reference sequence). V shed 3 bases and J shed 3 bases, with 10 bases lying between them. The CDR3 spans 14 residues. The CDR3 nucleotides read TGTGCCAGCAGTTTCAGGGGAGTAACAGATACGCAGTATTTT. Its translation: CASSFRGVTDTQYF.

V gene TRBV27 combines with J gene TRBJ2-1, with a tentative D call TRBD2 (6 bases). CDR3 length: 13 amino acids. Germline loops: CDR1 MNHEY, CDR2 SMNVEV (reference sequence). V was trimmed by 3 bases and J by 7 bases, leaving 10 bases between them. CDR3 sequence (DNA): TGTGCCAGCAGTTTGGGGGGTGGTAATGAGCAGTTCTTC. Amino acids: CASSLGGGNEQFF.

This chain links TRBV6-6 with TRBJ1-1, with 10 bases aligning to TRBD1. Per germline, CDR1 MNHNY and CDR2 SVGAGI (reference sequence). Losses at the gene ends were 6 bases for V and 5 bases for J; bases not matched to a gene: 6. The CDR3 covers 14 residues. DNA for the CDR3: TGTGCCAGCAGCCCGGGACAGGGGAGAACTGAAGCTTTCTTT. Translating gives CASSPGQGRTEAFF.

This clone was recorded a few times. The genes are TRBV10-1 and TRBJ1-6, with a tentative D call TRBD1 (5 bases). Trimming took off 6 bases at V and 0 bases at J, with 12 bases between the two ends. The CDR3 runs to 16 residues. CDR1 and CDR2 from the germline V gene are WNHNN and SYGVQD (reference sequence). The CDR3 DNA reads as TGCGCCAGCAGATCGACAGCGAGCTCCTATAATTCACCCCTCCACTTT. Protein: CASRSTASSYNSPLHF.

The V call is TRBV7-6, the J call TRBJ1-5; 7 bases are a match to TRBD1. The germline CDR1 and CDR2 sequences are SGHVS and FNYEAQ. With V trimmed by 5 bases and J by 6 bases, 4 bases remained unmatched. This CDR3 has 13 residues. The CDR3: CASSPTGAQPQHF. CDR3 nucleotide sequence: TGTGCCAGCAGCCCCACAGGGGCTCAGCCCCAGCATTTT.

CDR3 loop: CASSVVTGTNYGYTF. CDR3 sequence (DNA): TGTGCCAGCAGCGTAGTGACAGGGACGAACTATGGCTACACCTTC. V is TRBV9 and J is TRBJ1-2, with 7 bases aligning to TRBD1. The CDR3 runs to 15 residues. The junction had 4 bases not matched to a gene; V was cut back by 0 bases and J by 2 bases. Germline assignment: CDR1 SGDLS and CDR2 YYNGEE.

Points on this clone: A read error may produce the germline difference seen at one junction end. The rearrangement joins TRBV19 to TRBJ2-4; 11 bases fit TRBD1. Germline CDR1 is LNHDA and CDR2 is SQIVND (reference sequence). The CDR3 is made up of 15 amino acids. The DNA of the CDR3 is TGTGCCAGCTCCGGGACAGGGGGACCCAATAACATTCAGTACTTC. It codes for CASSGTGGPNNIQYF.

The chain has TRBV13 and TRBJ1-1; D is possibly TRBD1 (5 bases). The CDR3 runs to 12 residues. CDR1 and CDR2 from the germline V gene are PRHDT and FYEKMQ (reference sequence). Trimming took off 10 bases at V and 1 base at J, with 10 bases between the two ends. This CDR3 is CATQQGNTEAFF. DNA for the CDR3: TGTGCCACCCAGCAGGGGAACACTGAAGCTTTCTTT.

This chain links TRBV7-9 with TRBJ2-1, with 14 bases identical to TRBD2. CDR1 and CDR2 from the germline V gene are SEHNR and FQNEAQ (reference sequence). V was pared by 5 bases and J by 5 bases, with 11 bases of the junction left unmatched. The CDR3 consists of 18 residues. DNA of the CDR3: TGTGCCAGCAGCGATTACCGGACTAGCGGGGGGTTGGACAATGAGCAGTTCTTC. It is translated as CASSDYRTSGGLDNEQFF.

This clone has only one observation. The chain recombines TRBV6-1 with TRBJ1-6, with 8 positions matching TRBD1. J lost 0 bases, V lost 3 bases, and 10 bases had no gene match. CDR1 is MNHNS, CDR2 SASEGT, per germline. The CDR3 length is 19 residues. The CDR3 sequence is CASSEKDRAGSSYNSPLHF. Written as DNA, the CDR3 is TGTGCCAGCAGTGAGAAGGACAGGGCGGGGAGCTCCTATAATTCACCCCTCCACTTT.

This clone was picked up one time. The genes are TRBV29-1 and TRBJ1-1, with D possibly TRBD1 on 5 matching bases. Per the germline V gene, CDR1 is SQVTM and CDR2 is ANQGSEA. V lost 4 bases and J lost 5, with 11 bases in between. The CDR3 contains 12 residues. The CDR3 nucleotides are TGCAGCGTTGGACAGATTAATACTGAAGCTTTCTTT. Amino acids: CSVGQINTEAFF.

The chain employs TRBV19 and TRBJ1-2; 7 bases map to TRBD1. The CDR3 has 16 residues. The ends lost 5 bases at V and 1 base at J; junction bases unmatched: 10. Germline CDR1 reads LNHDA; CDR2 reads SQIVND (reference sequence). For the CDR3, the DNA is TGTGCCAGTAGTTCAACGGGACAGACGATTAACTATGGCTACACCTTC. Protein product: CASSSTGQTINYGYTF. Looking up the rest from reference TRBV19 and TRBJ1-2 gives the full variable domain: DGGITQSPKYLFRKEGQNVTLSCEQNLNHDAMYWYRQDPGQGLRLIYYSQIVNDFQKGDIAEGYSVSREKKESFPLTVTSAQKNPTAFYLCASSSTGQTINYGYTFGSGTRLTVV.

The V gene is TRBV24-1, the J gene TRBJ2-1; 7 bases are shared with TRBD1. The CDR3 is 13 residues long. Germline CDR1 and CDR2: KGHDR and SFDVKD. V shed 6 bases, J shed 8 bases, and the junction held 6 bases outside the gene matches. Here the CDR3 DNA reads TGTGCCACCAGTCAGCGAACAGGGGATGAGCAGTTCTTC. This translates into CATSQRTGDEQFF.

This sequence joins TRBV28 and TRBJ1-1; D unclear. The V gene lost 1 base and the J gene lost 5 bases, with 20 bases spanning the gap. Germline CDR1 MDHEN, CDR2 SYDVKM. The CDR3 has 17 amino acids. The CDR3 protein is CASSLYGRGVGRTEAFF. As DNA, the CDR3 is TGTGCCAGCAGTTTATATGGGCGCGGGGTCGGAAGGACTGAAGCTTTCTTT. The entire variable domain, with the rest obtained from reference TRBV28 and TRBJ1-1, is as follows: DVKVTQSSRYLVKRTGEKVFLECVQDMDHENMFWYRQDPGLGLRLIYFSYDVKMKEKGDIPEGYSVSREKKERFSLILESASTNQTSMYLCASSLYGRGVGRTEAFFGQGTRLTVV.

The CDR3 bases are TGCGCCAGCAGTGGACCCGATCGCGGGACGGACCACCTGTCTACCGGGGAGCTGTTTTTT. Its translation is CASSGPDRGTDHLSTGELFF. The V call is TRBV10-2, the J call TRBJ2-2; the D gene is possibly TRBD2 (6 bases). V dropped 4 bases and J dropped 5 bases, with 29 bases sitting between them. The germline CDR1 and CDR2 sequences are WSHSY and SAAADI. The CDR3 is made up of 20 amino acids.

CDR3 protein: CASSVEGQGRNEQFF. The CDR3 DNA is TGTGCCAGCAGCGTAGAGGGACAGGGGCGAAATGAGCAGTTCTTC. The chain recombines TRBV9 with TRBJ2-1; 10 nucleotides match TRBD1. Germline V gene lookup returns CDR1 SGDLS and CDR2 YYNGEE. Trimming cost V 0 bases and J 7 bases; bases outside gene matches: 4. CDR3 size: 15 residues.